A single sample is the source of the 13 T cell receptor beta chains below, sequenced in a study of blood T cell repertoires in COVID-19. Profiling relied on immunoSEQ multiplex PCR, and the TCRdb table lists in-frame clones only, not all of them. The profile shows 98,000 or so clones, roughly 88% of them singletons. Sequenced material: peripheral blood. The receptors here all came from a human donor in a cohort sampled during active COVID-19.

This chain uses TRBV19 with TRBJ1-2; TRBD1 matches 7 bases. The CDR3 length is 15 residues. V shed 3 bases and J 4 bases; nucleotides not matched to a gene: 8. Germline-derived CDR1 and CDR2 are LNHDA and SQIVND (reference sequence). Here the CDR3 reads CASSIPDRVGYGYTF. Written as DNA, the CDR3 is TGTGCCAGTAGTATTCCCGACAGGGTCGGCTATGGCTACACCTTC.

This clone has only one observation. The chain links TRBV27 to TRBJ2-2; 7 nucleotides align to TRBD2. V gave up 6 bases and J gave up 2 bases; unmatched junction bases: 9. Germline V gene data show CDR1 as MNHEY and CDR2 as SMNVEV (reference sequence). The CDR3 spans 16 residues. In DNA, the CDR3 is TGTGCCAGCAGAAGGAACAGCGGGGCCAACACCGGGGAGCTGTTTTTT. Translated, it gives CASRRNSGANTGELFF.

This clone was seen a handful of times. The V gene is TRBV6-5, the J gene TRBJ1-2; 8 positions agree with TRBD1. The CDR3 has 14 residues. V dropped 7 bases and J dropped 2; count of bases not matched to a gene: 6. CDR1 is MNHEY, CDR2 SVGAGI, per germline. The CDR3: CASTAGQANYGYTF. CDR3 sequence (DNA): TGTGCCAGCACGGCGGGACAGGCAAACTATGGCTACACCTTC.

The rearrangement uses TRBV5-5 and TRBJ1-2, with unresolved D. The CDR3 has 14 amino acids. Trimming left V 4 bases short and J 0 bases short, with 10 bases between. Germline V gives CDR1 SGHKS, CDR2 YYEKEE (reference sequence). The DNA of the CDR3 is TGTGCCAGCAGCCCCACACCCCCTAACTATGGCTACACCTTC. Translating it yields CASSPTPPNYGYTF.

This chain joins TRBV7-9 and TRBJ2-7, with 11 bases fitting TRBD2. Germline CDR1 and CDR2: SEHNR and FQNEAQ (reference sequence). J lost 1 base, V lost 5 bases, and 1 base had no gene match. The CDR3 loop spans 14 amino acids. CDR3 nucleotides: TGTGCCAGCAGCCGGACTAGCGGGTCCTACGAGCAGTACTTC. This translates into CASSRTSGSYEQYF. The full variable domain, its missing parts supplied by reference TRBV7-9 and TRBJ2-7, is DTGVSQNPRHKITKRGQNVTFRCDPISEHNRLYWYRQTLGQGPEFLTYFQNEAQLEKSRLLSDRFSAERPKGSFSTLEIQRTEQGDSAMYLCASSRTSGSYEQYFGPGTRLTVT.

V usage is TRBV5-1 and J usage is TRBJ1-3; 8 bases are a match to TRBD1. The J segment lost 4 bases and the V segment lost 8 bases, leaving 8 bases of the junction unmatched. There are 14 residues in the CDR3. The germline gives CDR1 SGHRS, CDR2 YFSETQ. The DNA for the CDR3 is TGCGCCAGTCGGACAGGGACGTACGGAAACACCATATATTTT. Its translation is CASRTGTYGNTIYF.

About this clone: Its ends do not fully match the called genes, so a read error is possible. At the DNA level, this CDR3 is encoded by other sequences in the same sample as well. The chain is built from TRBV15 and TRBJ1-1; no clear D gene. The germline CDR1 and CDR2 sequences are LNHNV and YYDKDF (reference sequence). This CDR3 spans 14 amino acids. CDR3 protein: CATSRESGNTEAFF. The CDR3 nucleotides are TGTGCCACCAGCAGAGAGTCCGGGAACACTGAGGCTTTCTTT.

The chain links TRBV19 to TRBJ1-6; TRBD1 is a possible D gene (6 bases). This CDR3 spans 15 amino acids. The germline V gene has CDR1 LNHDA and CDR2 SQIVND (reference sequence). V was trimmed by 5 bases and J by 5 bases, leaving 13 bases between them. The chain's CDR3 is CASSAAGQNNSPLHF. CDR3 coding DNA: TGTGCCAGTAGTGCCGCCGGACAGAATAATTCACCCCTCCACTTT.

This chain uses TRBV10-2 with TRBJ1-1; possible D gene TRBD1, 5 bases. CDR1 and CDR2 from the germline V gene are WSHSY and SAAADI. V dropped 6 bases and J dropped 1 base, with 9 bases sitting between them. The CDR3 has 13 residues. CDR3 residues: CASRMGGNTEAFF. Written as DNA, the CDR3 is TGCGCCAGCAGAATGGGGGGGAACACTGAAGCTTTCTTT.

This clone was seen only once. This rearrangement joins TRBV6-2 or TRBV6-3 to TRBJ2-7, with TRBD2 matching 11 bases. Germline V gives CDR1 MNHEY, CDR2 SVGEGT. The J segment lost 9 bases and the V segment lost 2 bases, leaving 12 bases of the junction unmatched. The CDR3 runs to 16 residues. The DNA of the CDR3 is TGTGCCAGCAGTTACCCCCCTCTAGCGGGGGGTATCGTGCAGTACTTC. Its translation: CASSYPPLAGGIVQYF.

V is TRBV28 and J is TRBJ2-1; D call uncertain. The CDR3 totals 15 residues. Germline CDR1 and CDR2: MDHEN and SYDVKM. Trimming stripped 5 bases from V and 0 bases from J, with 11 bases between. CDR3 sequence reads: CASSPFRSSYNEQFF. CDR3 DNA sequence: TGTGCCAGCAGTCCGTTCCGTTCCTCCTACAATGAGCAGTTCTTC. Drawing the rest from reference TRBV28 and TRBJ2-1, the complete variable domain is DVKVTQSSRYLVKRTGEKVFLECVQDMDHENMFWYRQDPGLGLRLIYFSYDVKMKEKGDIPEGYSVSREKKERFSLILESASTNQTSMYLCASSPFRSSYNEQFFGPGTRLTVL.

The chain combines TRBV2 with TRBJ1-2, with 9 bases fitting TRBD1. Germline CDR1 reads SNHLY; CDR2 reads FYNNEI. Trimming removed 6 bases from V and 7 bases from J; junction bases left unmatched: 15. The CDR3 sequence is 16 residues long. CDR3 region: CASRVTGGSPLGGYTF. Written as DNA, the CDR3 is TGTGCCAGCAGGGTCACAGGGGGCTCCCCGCTTGGTGGCTACACCTTC. Based on the CDR3 plus reference TRBV2 and TRBJ1-2, the full variable domain is EPEVTQTPSHQVTQMGQEVILRCVPISNHLYFYWYRQILGQKVEFLVSFYNNEISEKSEIFDDQFSVERPDGSNFTLKIRSTKLEDSAMYFCASRVTGGSPLGGYTFGSGTRLTVV.

The genes are TRBV5-4 and TRBJ2-1; D possibly corresponds to TRBD1 (5 bases). Germline V lookup: CDR1 SGHNT, CDR2 YYREEE (reference sequence). CDR3 length equals 13 residues. With 2 bases removed from V and 5 bases from J, the gap between germline ends came to 8 bases. The CDR3: CASSFDRDNEQFF. Here the CDR3 DNA reads TGTGCCAGCAGCTTCGACAGAGACAATGAGCAGTTCTTC.